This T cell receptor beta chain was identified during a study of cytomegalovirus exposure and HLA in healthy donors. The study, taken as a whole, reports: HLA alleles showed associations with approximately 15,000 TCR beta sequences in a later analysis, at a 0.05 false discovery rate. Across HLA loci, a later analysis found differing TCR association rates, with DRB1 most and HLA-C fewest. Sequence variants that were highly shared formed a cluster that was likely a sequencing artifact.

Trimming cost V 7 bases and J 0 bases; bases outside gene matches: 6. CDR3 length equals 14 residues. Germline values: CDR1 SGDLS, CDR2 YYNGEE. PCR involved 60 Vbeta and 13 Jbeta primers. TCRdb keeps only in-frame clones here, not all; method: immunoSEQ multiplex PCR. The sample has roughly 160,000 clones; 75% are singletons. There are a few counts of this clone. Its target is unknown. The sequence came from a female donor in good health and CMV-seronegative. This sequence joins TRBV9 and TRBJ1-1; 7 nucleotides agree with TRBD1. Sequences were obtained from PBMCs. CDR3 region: CASGSQGLNTEAFF. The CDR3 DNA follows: TGTGCCAGCGGCTCACAGGGGCTGAACACTGAAGCTTTCTTT.